The rows below give T cell receptor beta chains drawn from one sample of a study of blood T cell repertoires in COVID-19. Produced via immunoSEQ multiplex PCR; TCRdb's table is partial and in-frame only. The sample lists hundreds of thousands of clones; roughly 87% were seen once. Sequencing was carried out using peripheral blood. The origin of the receptors is a woman between 50 and 59 years old who had recovered from COVID-19. Each CDR3 is given with its conserved first and last residue. D genes are given only for firm matches. Only some rows state a clone size, as once, few, many or a class for expanded clones.

TRBD1 | NA | TRBJ1-5 | TRBV6-1 | CASTNLQGADQPQHF | TGTGCCAGCACCAACCTACAGGGGGCCGATCAGCCCCAGCATTTT
TRBD2 | NA | TRBJ2-2 | TRBV7-2 | CASSWLAGGDTGELFF | TGTGCCAGCAGCTGGCTAGCGGGAGGCGACACCGGGGAGCTGTTTTTT
NA | NA | TRBJ2-7 | TRBV20-1 | CSAQTVPEQYF | TGCAGTGCCCAGACAGTCCCCGAGCAGTACTTC
TRBD1 | NA | TRBJ1-1 | TRBV3-1/TRBV3-2 | CASSHKTGGRSEAFF | TGTGCCAGCAGCCATAAGACAGGGGGACGAAGTGAAGCTTTCTTT
NA | few | TRBJ1-2 | TRBV9 | CASSVIGTHYGYTF | TGTGCCAGCAGCGTAATAGGGACACACTATGGCTACACCTTC
TRBD1 | once | TRBJ2-7 | TRBV25-1 | CASRGTVAYEQYF | TGTGCCAGCAGGGGGACAGTGGCCTACGAGCAGTACTTC
TRBD1 | NA | TRBJ1-2 | TRBV15 | CATSITWTGVNYGYTF | TGTGCCACCAGCATAACATGGACAGGAGTTAACTATGGCTACACCTTC
TRBD2 | NA | TRBJ2-7 | TRBV2 | CASTAAGELYEQYF | TGTGCCAGCACTGCAGCGGGAGAGCTCTACGAGCAGTACTTC
TRBD1 | NA | TRBJ1-1 | TRBV24-1 | CATRTGLNTEAFF | TGTGCCACACGGACAGGATTGAACACTGAAGCTTTCTTT
TRBD1 | NA | TRBJ1-1 | TRBV11-2 | CASSYGEGTGAFF | TGTGCCAGCAGCTACGGTGAGGGGACAGGAGCTTTCTTT
NA | NA | TRBJ1-5 | TRBV29-1 | CSVAPGGGEQPQHF | TGCAGCGTCGCCCCGGGGGGGGGTGAGCAGCCCCAGCATTTT
TRBD1 | NA | TRBJ2-2 | TRBV7-2 | CASSLQGLTGELFF | TGTGCCAGCAGCCTACAGGGGCTCACCGGGGAGCTGTTTTTT
NA | NA | TRBJ1-2 | TRBV6-2/TRBV6-3 | CASSYTGQGSGYTF | TGTGCCAGCAGTTACACTGGGCAGGGCTCTGGCTACACCTTC
NA | NA | TRBJ2-7 | TRBV5-6 | CASSLVGGYEQYF | TGTGCCAGCAGCTTGGTGGGGGGCTACGAGCAGTACTTC
TRBD1 | NA | TRBJ1-6 | TRBV4-1 | CASSHDRANSPLHF | TGCGCCAGCAGCCACGACAGGGCGAATTCACCCCTCCACTTT
TRBD1 | NA | TRBJ2-2 | TRBV24-1 | CATAQGATGELFF | TGTGCCACCGCCCAGGGGGCCACCGGGGAGCTGTTTTTT
NA | NA | TRBJ1-1 | TRBV7-9 | CASSPGDRPNEAFF | TGTGCCAGCAGCCCCGGAGACAGGCCAAATGAAGCTTTCTTT
NA | NA | TRBJ2-1 | TRBV19 | CASSSLGQYGEQFF | TGTGCCAGTAGTTCTCTGGGACAATATGGTGAGCAGTTCTTC
NA | NA | TRBJ2-7 | TRBV6-5 | CASLPQGSSYEQYF | TGTGCCAGCTTGCCCCAAGGGAGCTCCTACGAGCAGTACTTC
NA | NA | TRBJ1-5 | TRBV20-1 | CSASRLRGRSNQPQHF | TGCAGTGCTAGTCGTCTCAGGGGTCGAAGCAATCAGCCCCAGCATTTT
NA | NA | TRBJ2-2 | TRBV19 | CASSRSPSQVGELFF | TGTGCCAGTAGTAGATCGCCTAGCCAAGTCGGGGAGCTGTTTTTT
TRBD1 | NA | TRBJ2-3 | TRBV18 | CASSPGTGNTDTQYF | TGTGCCAGCTCACCTGGGACAGGGAACACAGATACGCAGTATTTT
NA | few | TRBJ2-7 | TRBV7-9 | CASSITGGYEQYF | TGTGCCAGCAGCATCACGGGTGGCTACGAGCAGTACTTC
NA | NA | TRBJ1-3 | TRBV28 | CASGTPKRLFSGNTIYF | TGTGCCAGCGGAACCCCTAAACGACTCTTTTCTGGAAACACCATATATTTT
TRBD2 | once | TRBJ2-1 | TRBV7-2 | CASSFRLAGRSYNEQFF | TGTGCCAGCAGCTTTAGGCTAGCGGGTCGTTCCTACAATGAGCAGTTCTTC
TRBD1 | NA | TRBJ1-2 | TRBV3-1/TRBV3-2 | CASGRTGDYGYTF | TGTGCCAGCGGGAGGACAGGAGACTATGGCTACACCTTC
NA | NA | TRBJ1-2 | TRBV30 | CAWSARGLGGYTF | TGTGCCTGGAGTGCAAGGGGACTTGGGGGCTACACCTTC
TRBD1 | NA | TRBJ1-5 | TRBV28 | CASRGTGGYQPQHF | TGTGCCAGCAGGGGGACAGGGGGCTATCAGCCCCAGCATTTT
NA | NA | TRBJ2-7 | TRBV5-4 | CASSIRGSYEQYF | TGTGCCAGCAGCATCCGAGGCTCCTACGAGCAGTACTTC
NA | once | TRBJ1-4 | TRBV5-1 | CASSLNRRDEKLFF | TGCGCCAGCAGCTTGAATCGGCGGGATGAAAAACTGTTTTTT
NA | NA | TRBJ2-1 | TRBV6-5 | CASSYMPGAENRFF | TGTGCCAGCAGTTACATGCCGGGTGCGGAGAACCGGTTCTTC
NA | NA | TRBJ2-2 | TRBV19 | CASSQRGFSTGELFF | TGTGCCAGTAGTCAACGGGGGTTTTCCACCGGGGAGCTGTTTTTT
NA | NA | TRBJ2-1 | TRBV6-2/TRBV6-3 | CASSYDINYNEQFF | TGTGCCAGCAGTTACGACATAAACTACAATGAGCAGTTCTTC
NA | NA | TRBJ2-2 | TRBV5-1 | CASSPGTTTGELFF | TGCGCCAGCAGTCCCGGGACAACCACCGGGGAGCTGTTTTTT
NA | NA | TRBJ1-1 | TRBV27 | CASSFRGTEAFF | TGTGCCAGCAGTTTTCGGGGAACTGAAGCTTTCTTT
NA | NA | TRBJ2-6 | TRBV5-1 | CASSLQPGAGGANVLTF | TGCGCCAGCAGCTTGCAGCCAGGGGCTGGTGGGGCCAACGTCCTGACTTTC
TRBD1 | NA | TRBJ2-2 | TRBV7-3 | CASSTPGTGKVGELFF | TGTGCCAGCAGCACGCCCGGGACAGGGAAGGTCGGGGAGCTGTTTTTT
TRBD1 | NA | TRBJ1-1 | TRBV6-5 | CASSYEGARTEAFF | TGTGCCAGCAGTTATGAGGGGGCGCGGACTGAAGCTTTCTTT
NA | NA | TRBJ1-2 | TRBV7-9 | CASSLVGGRGVGYGYTF | TGTGCCAGCAGCTTAGTTGGCGGGCGGGGAGTGGGCTATGGCTACACCTTC
NA | NA | TRBJ2-2 | TRBV7-2 | CASSPPQSLTGELFF | TGTGCCAGCAGCCCTCCCCAGTCTCTCACCGGGGAGCTGTTTTTT
TRBD2 | NA | TRBJ2-7 | TRBV9 | CASSVGLAGTYEQYF | TGTGCCAGCAGCGTAGGTCTAGCGGGGACCTACGAGCAGTACTTC
TRBD1 | NA | TRBJ2-1 | TRBV5-1 | CASSLAFGTGVNEQFF | TGCGCCAGCAGCTTGGCTTTCGGGACAGGGGTCAATGAGCAGTTCTTC
NA | NA | TRBJ2-5 | TRBV4-1 | CASSVGAGPQETQYF | TGCGCCAGCAGCGTGGGAGCGGGCCCTCAAGAGACCCAGTACTTC
TRBD2 | once | TRBJ2-7 | TRBV20-1 | CSAKLAGEQYF | TGCAGTGCCAAACTAGCGGGAGAGCAGTACTTC
NA | once | TRBJ1-2 | TRBV5-6 | CASSLSQGNYGYTF | TGTGCCAGCAGCCTTAGTCAGGGGAACTATGGCTACACCTTC
TRBD1 | NA | TRBJ1-5 | TRBV19 | CASRDAGGVFQPQHF | TGTGCCAGCAGAGACGCAGGGGGCGTGTTTCAGCCCCAGCATTTT
TRBD1 | few | TRBJ1-6 | TRBV5-1 | CASSSGQGAGSPLHF | TGCGCCAGCAGCTCCGGACAGGGGGCTGGTTCACCCCTCCACTTT
NA | NA | TRBJ1-2 | TRBV19 | CASSMSDRRRHYGYTF | TGTGCCAGTAGTATGTCGGACCGGAGGAGGCATTATGGCTACACCTTC
NA | NA | TRBJ1-2 | TRBV10-3 | CAISGTAGYGYTF | TGTGCCATCAGTGGGACAGCTGGCTATGGCTACACCTTC
NA | few | TRBJ2-1 | TRBV7-3 | CASSLRQTSYNEQFF | TGTGCCAGCAGCTTAAGACAGACATCCTACAATGAGCAGTTCTTC
TRBD2 | NA | TRBJ2-7 | TRBV30 | CAWSPGGAYYEQYF | TGTGCCTGGAGCCCGGGGGGGGCGTACTACGAGCAGTACTTC
TRBD1 | NA | TRBJ2-7 | TRBV9 | CASSAQGVAYEQYF | TGTGCCAGCAGCGCTCAGGGGGTAGCCTACGAGCAGTACTTC
NA | once | TRBJ1-1 | TRBV5-1 | CASSSQGDAFF | TGCGCCAGCAGCTCACAGGGTGATGCTTTCTTT
NA | NA | TRBJ1-2 | TRBV18 | CASSDDRSSPGYTF | TGTGCCAGCTCAGACGACAGATCTAGTCCCGGCTACACCTTC